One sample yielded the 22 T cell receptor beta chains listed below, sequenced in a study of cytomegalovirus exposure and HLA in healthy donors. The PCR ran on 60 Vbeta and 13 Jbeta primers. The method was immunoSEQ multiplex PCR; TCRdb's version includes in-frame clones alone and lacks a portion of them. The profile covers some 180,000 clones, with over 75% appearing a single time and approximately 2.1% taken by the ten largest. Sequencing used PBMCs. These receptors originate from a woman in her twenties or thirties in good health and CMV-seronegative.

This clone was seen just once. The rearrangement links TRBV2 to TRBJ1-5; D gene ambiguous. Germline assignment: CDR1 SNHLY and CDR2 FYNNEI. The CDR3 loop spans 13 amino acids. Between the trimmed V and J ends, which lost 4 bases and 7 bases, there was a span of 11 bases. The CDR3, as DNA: TGTGCCAGCAGTGCGAGGGTTGGGCAGCCCCAGCATTTT. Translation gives CASSARVGQPQHF.

CDR3 amino acids: CASSVDSSGNTIYF. In DNA, the CDR3 is TGTGCCAGCAGCGTAGACTCCTCTGGAAACACCATATATTTT. The gene calls are TRBV9 and TRBJ1-3; D uncertain. This CDR3 comprises 14 residues. V lost 0 bases and J lost 0, with 4 bases in between. Looked up from germline, CDR1 is SGDLS and CDR2 is YYNGEE.

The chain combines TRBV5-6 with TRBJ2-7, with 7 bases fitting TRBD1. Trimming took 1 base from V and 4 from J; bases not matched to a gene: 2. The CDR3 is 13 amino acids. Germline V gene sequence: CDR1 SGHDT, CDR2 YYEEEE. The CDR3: CASSLTGEYEQYF. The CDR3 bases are TGTGCCAGCAGCTTGACAGGGGAGTACGAGCAGTACTTC.

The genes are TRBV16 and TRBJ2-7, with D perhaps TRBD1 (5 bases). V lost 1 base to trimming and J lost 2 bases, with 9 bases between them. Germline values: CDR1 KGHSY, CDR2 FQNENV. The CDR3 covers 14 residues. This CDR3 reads CASSQYRTAYEQYF. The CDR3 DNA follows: TGTGCCAGCAGCCAATACAGGACCGCCTACGAGCAGTACTTC.

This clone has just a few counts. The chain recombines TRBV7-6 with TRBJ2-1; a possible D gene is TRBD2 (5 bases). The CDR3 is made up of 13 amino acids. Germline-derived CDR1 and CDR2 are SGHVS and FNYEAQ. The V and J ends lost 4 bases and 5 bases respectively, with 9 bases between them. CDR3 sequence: CASSSGWDNEQFF. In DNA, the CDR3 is TGTGCCAGCAGCTCGGGATGGGACAATGAGCAGTTCTTC. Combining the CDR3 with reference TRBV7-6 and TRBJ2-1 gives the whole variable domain GAGVSQSPRYKVTKRGQDVALRCDPISGHVSLYWYRQALGQGPEFLTYFNYEAQQDKSGLPNDRFSAERPEGSISTLTIQRTEQRDSAMYRCASSSGWDNEQFFGPGTRLTVL.

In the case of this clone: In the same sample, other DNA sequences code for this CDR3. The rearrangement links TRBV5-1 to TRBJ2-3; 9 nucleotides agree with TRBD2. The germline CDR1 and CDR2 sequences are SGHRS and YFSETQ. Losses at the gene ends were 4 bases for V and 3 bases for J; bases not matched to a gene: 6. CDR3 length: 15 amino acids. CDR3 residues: CASSLAGGRTDTQYF. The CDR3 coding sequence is TGCGCCAGCAGCCTGGCGGGGGGGCGGACAGATACGCAGTATTTT.

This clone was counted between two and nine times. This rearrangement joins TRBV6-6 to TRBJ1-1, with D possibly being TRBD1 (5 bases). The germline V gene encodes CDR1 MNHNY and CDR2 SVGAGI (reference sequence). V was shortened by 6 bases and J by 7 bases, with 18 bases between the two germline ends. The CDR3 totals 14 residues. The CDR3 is CASRSDGGTGEAFF. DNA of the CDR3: TGTGCCAGCAGGTCCGACGGGGGAACTGGTGAAGCTTTCTTT.

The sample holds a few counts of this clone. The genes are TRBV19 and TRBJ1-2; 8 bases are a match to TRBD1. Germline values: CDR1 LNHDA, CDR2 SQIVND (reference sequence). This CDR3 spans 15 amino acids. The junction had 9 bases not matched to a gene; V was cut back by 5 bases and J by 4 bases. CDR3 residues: CASSVNRGSRYGYTF. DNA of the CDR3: TGTGCCAGTAGTGTCAACAGGGGGTCCCGCTATGGCTACACCTTC.

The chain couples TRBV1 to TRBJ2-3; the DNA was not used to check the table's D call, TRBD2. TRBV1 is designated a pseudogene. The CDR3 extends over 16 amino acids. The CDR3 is CTSSPTSGGWADTQYF. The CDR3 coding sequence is TGCACCAGCAGCCCTACTAGCGGGGGTTGGGCAGATACGCAGTATTTT.

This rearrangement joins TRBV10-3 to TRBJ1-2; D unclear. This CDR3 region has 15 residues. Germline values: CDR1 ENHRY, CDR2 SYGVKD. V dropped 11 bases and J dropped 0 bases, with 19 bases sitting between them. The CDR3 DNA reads TGTGCCGCGAGTGGATCCTCCGGGGCTAACTATGGCTACACCTTC. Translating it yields CAASGSSGANYGYTF.

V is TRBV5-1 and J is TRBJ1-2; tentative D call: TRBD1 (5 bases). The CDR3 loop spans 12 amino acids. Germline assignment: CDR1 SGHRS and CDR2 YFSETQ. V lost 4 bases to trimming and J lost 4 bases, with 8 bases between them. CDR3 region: CASSDRSYGYTF. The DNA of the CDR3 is TGCGCCAGCAGCGACAGAAGCTATGGCTACACCTTC.

The CDR3 reads CASSSSHDRAYTF. CDR3 sequence (DNA): TGTGCCAGCAGCTCCTCCCACGACAGGGCATACACCTTC. This chain links TRBV7-3 with TRBJ1-2; 7 bases are a match to TRBD1. Germline CDR1 SGHTA, CDR2 FQGTGA. There are 13 residues in the CDR3. J lost 11 bases, V lost 4 bases, and 10 bases had no gene match. Filled out from reference TRBV7-3 and TRBJ1-2, the complete variable domain reads GAGVSQTPSNKVTEKGKYVELRCDPISGHTALYWYRQSLGQGPEFLIYFQGTGAADDSGLPNDRFFAVRPEGSVSTLKIQRTERGDSAVYLCASSSSHDRAYTFGSGTRLTVV.

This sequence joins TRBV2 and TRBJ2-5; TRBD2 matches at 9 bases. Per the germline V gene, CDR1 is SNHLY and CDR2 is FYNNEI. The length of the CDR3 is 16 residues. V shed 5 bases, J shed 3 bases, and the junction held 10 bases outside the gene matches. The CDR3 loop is CASSRGGGGRKETQYF. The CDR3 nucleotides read TGTGCCAGCAGTCGGGGCGGGGGGGGACGAAAAGAGACCCAGTACTTC. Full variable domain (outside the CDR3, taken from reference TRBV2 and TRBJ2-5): EPEVTQTPSHQVTQMGQEVILRCVPISNHLYFYWYRQILGQKVEFLVSFYNNEISEKSEIFDDQFSVERPDGSNFTLKIRSTKLEDSAMYFCASSRGGGGRKETQYFGPGTRLLVL.

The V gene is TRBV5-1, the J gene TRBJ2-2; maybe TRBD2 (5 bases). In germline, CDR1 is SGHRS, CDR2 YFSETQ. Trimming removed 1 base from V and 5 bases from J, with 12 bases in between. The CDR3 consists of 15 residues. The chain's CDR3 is CASSLSGPGTGELFF. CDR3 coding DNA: TGCGCCAGCAGCTTGTCCGGACCGGGAACCGGGGAGCTGTTTTTT.

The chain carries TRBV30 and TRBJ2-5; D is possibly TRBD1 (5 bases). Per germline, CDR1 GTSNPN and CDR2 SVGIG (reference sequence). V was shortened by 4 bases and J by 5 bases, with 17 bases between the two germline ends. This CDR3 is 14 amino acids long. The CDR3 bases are TGTGCCTGGAAGAGCAGGGTAGATACGGAGACCCAGTACTTC. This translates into CAWKSRVDTETQYF.

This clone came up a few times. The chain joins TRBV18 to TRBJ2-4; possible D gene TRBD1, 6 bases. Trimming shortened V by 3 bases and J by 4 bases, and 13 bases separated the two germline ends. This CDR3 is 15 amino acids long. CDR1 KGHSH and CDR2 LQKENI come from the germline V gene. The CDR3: CASSPPDRPKNIQYF. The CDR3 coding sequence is TGTGCCAGCTCACCTCCTGACAGGCCTAAAAACATTCAGTACTTC.

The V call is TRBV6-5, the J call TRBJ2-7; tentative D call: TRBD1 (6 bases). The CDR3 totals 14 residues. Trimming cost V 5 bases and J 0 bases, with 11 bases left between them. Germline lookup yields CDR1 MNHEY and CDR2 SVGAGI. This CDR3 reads CASSTGQSSYEQYF. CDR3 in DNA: TGTGCCAGCAGTACCGGACAGAGCTCCTACGAGCAGTACTTC.

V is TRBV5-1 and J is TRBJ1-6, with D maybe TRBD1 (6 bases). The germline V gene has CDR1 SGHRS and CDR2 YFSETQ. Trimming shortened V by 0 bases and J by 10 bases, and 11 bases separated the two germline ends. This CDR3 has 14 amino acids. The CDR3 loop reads CASSLVGGESPLHF. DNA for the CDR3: TGCGCCAGCAGCTTGGTAGGGGGAGAATCACCCCTCCACTTT.

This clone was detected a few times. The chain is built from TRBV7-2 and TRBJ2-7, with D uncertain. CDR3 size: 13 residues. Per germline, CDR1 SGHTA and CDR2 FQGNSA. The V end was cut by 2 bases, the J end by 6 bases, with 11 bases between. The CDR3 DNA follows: TGTGCCAGCAGCTTATTCCCCCTCGGCGAGCAGTACTTC. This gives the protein CASSLFPLGEQYF.

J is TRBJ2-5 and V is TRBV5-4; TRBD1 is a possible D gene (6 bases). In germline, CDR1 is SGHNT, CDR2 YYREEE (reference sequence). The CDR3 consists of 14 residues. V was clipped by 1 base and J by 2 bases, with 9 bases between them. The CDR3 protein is CASSLLQGQETQYF. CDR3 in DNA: TGTGCCAGCAGCTTGCTACAGGGTCAAGAGACCCAGTACTTC. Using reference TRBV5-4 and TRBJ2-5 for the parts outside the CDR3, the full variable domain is ETGVTQSPTHLIKTRGQQVTLRCSSQSGHNTVSWYQQALGQGPQFIFQYYREEENGRGNFPPRFSGLQFPNYSSELNVNALELDDSALYLCASSLLQGQETQYFGPGTRLLVL.

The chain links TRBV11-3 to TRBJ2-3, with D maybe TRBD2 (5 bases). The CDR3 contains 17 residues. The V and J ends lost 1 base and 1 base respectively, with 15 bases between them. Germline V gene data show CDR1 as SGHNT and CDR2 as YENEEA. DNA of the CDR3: TGTGCCAGCAGCTTAGGGAGGACTCCCTTCGGCACAGATACGCAGTATTTT. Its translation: CASSLGRTPFGTDTQYF.

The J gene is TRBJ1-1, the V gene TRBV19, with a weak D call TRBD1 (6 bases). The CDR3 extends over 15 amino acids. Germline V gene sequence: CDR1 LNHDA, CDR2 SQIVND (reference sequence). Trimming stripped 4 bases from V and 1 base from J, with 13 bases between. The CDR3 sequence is CASSTTSTGNTEAFF. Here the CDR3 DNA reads TGTGCCAGTAGTACCACTTCGACAGGGAACACTGAAGCTTTCTTT.